This is a list of T cell receptor beta chains from one sample in a study of blood T cell repertoires in COVID-19. Clones were sequenced by immunoSEQ multiplex PCR, and TCRdb holds only the in-frame ones, with some missing. The repertoire has approximately 280,000 clones, roughly 80% of them found once; the top ten carry more than 1.1%. Sequencing was done on a sample of peripheral blood. The receptor source for this set is a human donor with COVID-19, enrolled during active disease. The donor label of this sample is uncertain. CDR3s include the opening cysteine and the closing phenylalanine or tryptophan. A D gene is named only where the DNA matches it firmly. Some rows mark clone size as missing; the rest say once, few, many or name a class of expanded clone.

size	D	V	J	CDR3	DNA
-	TRBD2	TRBV30	TRBJ2-5	CAWSSLTSGRETQYF	TGTGCCTGGAGCTCCCTGACTAGCGGGAGAGAGACCCAGTACTTC
few	TRBD2	TRBV30	TRBJ2-7	CAWSVLGLRDYYEQYF	TGTGCCTGGAGTGTACTCGGTCTGCGGGACTACTACGAGCAGTACTTC
-	-	TRBV3-1/TRBV3-2	TRBJ2-1	CASSQVGRGDEQFF	TGTGCCAGCAGCCAAGTTGGTCGAGGCGATGAGCAGTTCTTC
-	-	TRBV7-3	TRBJ1-1	CASSLAWNTEAFF	TGTGCCAGCAGCTTGGCCTGGAACACTGAAGCTTTCTTT
-	-	TRBV28	TRBJ1-3	CASGGVFSGNTIYF	TGTGCCAGCGGCGGGGTATTCTCTGGAAACACCATATATTTT
-	-	TRBV19	TRBJ1-5	CASSKSRINSYSNQPQHF	TGTGCCAGTAGTAAAAGCAGGATCAACTCATATAGCAATCAGCCCCAGCATTTT
once	-	TRBV12-3/TRBV12-4	TRBJ1-2	CASSPRGSYGYTF	TGTGCCAGCAGCCCGCGCGGCAGCTATGGCTACACCTTC
-	-	TRBV19	TRBJ2-3	CASSLTSIGTDTQYF	TGTGCCAGTAGCCTGACTAGTATCGGCACAGATACGCAGTATTTT
-	TRBD1	TRBV11-2	TRBJ2-5	CASSFQGALQETQYF	TGTGCCAGCAGCTTTCAGGGGGCCCTCCAAGAGACCCAGTACTTC
-	TRBD2	TRBV28	TRBJ2-2	CASSPLETGGTGELFF	TGTGCCAGCAGTCCCCTCGAGACGGGAGGGACCGGGGAGCTGTTTTTT
-	-	TRBV6-5	TRBJ1-6	CASSYSTGPSPLHF	TGTGCCAGCAGTTACTCTACAGGGCCTTCACCCCTCCACTTT
once	TRBD2	TRBV28	TRBJ2-1	CASSPPGLAGRNEQFF	TGTGCCAGCAGCCCCCCGGGACTAGCGGGACGCAATGAGCAGTTCTTC
-	TRBD1	TRBV7-8	TRBJ2-2	CASSSHRGKNTGELFF	TGTGCCAGCAGCTCGCACAGGGGCAAGAACACCGGGGAGCTGTTTTTT
-	TRBD1	TRBV5-5	TRBJ1-6	CASSRGQGNSPLHF	TGTGCCAGCAGCCGTGGACAGGGGAATTCACCCCTCCACTTT
-	TRBD1	TRBV5-1	TRBJ1-6	CASSLTGEDSPLHF	TGCGCCAGCAGCTTGACAGGGGAAGATTCACCCCTCCACTTT
-	TRBD1	TRBV5-4	TRBJ2-7	CASSPYRGRNEQYF	TGTGCCAGCAGCCCCTACAGGGGTCGGAACGAGCAGTACTTC
-	TRBD1	TRBV5-1	TRBJ2-5	CASSRAGTGEAETQYF	TGCGCCAGCAGCAGAGCGGGGACAGGGGAGGCGGAGACCCAGTACTTC
-	TRBD2	TRBV19	TRBJ2-7	CASRTSGSSYEQYF	TGTGCCAGTAGGACTAGCGGGAGCTCCTACGAGCAGTACTTC
-	TRBD2	TRBV7-2	TRBJ2-2	CASSPGLAGTGELFF	TGTGCCAGCAGCCCAGGACTAGCGGGAACCGGGGAGCTGTTTTTT
-	TRBD2	TRBV6-5	TRBJ2-1	CASSYSGVAGVYEQFF	TGTGCCAGCAGTTACTCGGGGGTAGCGGGAGTCTATGAGCAGTTCTTC
-	TRBD2	TRBV7-2	TRBJ2-3	CASSPRLAGGPDTQYF	TGTGCCAGCAGCCCCCGACTAGCGGGAGGGCCGGATACGCAGTATTTT
-	TRBD2	TRBV24-1	TRBJ2-1	CATSVTSGKNNEQFF	TGTGCCACCAGTGTGACTAGCGGGAAAAACAATGAGCAGTTCTTC
-	TRBD1	TRBV10-3	TRBJ1-1	CAINRGSNTEAFF	TGTGCCATTAACAGGGGGTCGAACACTGAAGCTTTCTTT
-	TRBD2	TRBV12-3/TRBV12-4	TRBJ2-1	CASRTSGTAGFF	TGTGCCAGCAGAACTAGCGGGACCGCCGGTTTCTTC
-	-	TRBV28	TRBJ1-3	CASRLGSSGNTIYF	TGTGCCAGCCGGTTGGGCAGCTCTGGAAACACCATATATTTT
-	-	TRBV5-6	TRBJ1-1	CASSFRALNTEAFF	TGTGCCAGCAGCTTCAGGGCCCTGAACACTGAAGCTTTCTTT
-	-	TRBV5-1	TRBJ2-3	CATAENRASTDTQYF	TGCGCCACCGCCGAGAACAGGGCTAGCACAGATACGCAGTATTTT
-	TRBD2	TRBV18	TRBJ2-7	CASSALAGGLYEQYF	TGTGCCAGCTCAGCCCTAGCGGGTGGTTTGTACGAGCAGTACTTC
-	-	TRBV5-1	TRBJ1-6	CASSSQGNNSPLHF	TGCGCCAGCAGCTCACAGGGAAATAATTCACCCCTCCACTTT
many	TRBD1	TRBV30	TRBJ2-3	CAWSGDRSSTDTQYF	TGTGCCTGGTCCGGGGACAGGTCGAGCACAGATACGCAGTATTTT
few	TRBD2	TRBV11-2	TRBJ2-5	CASSFIAGKETQYF	TGTGCCAGCAGCTTTATAGCGGGCAAGGAGACCCAGTACTTC
-	-	TRBV15	TRBJ2-3	CATGGKRTDTQYF	TGTGCCACCGGCGGGAAACGCACAGATACGCAGTATTTT
-	TRBD1	TRBV7-3	TRBJ2-3	CASSRQGDTDTQYF	TGTGCCAGCAGCCGACAGGGAGACACAGATACGCAGTATTTT
-	-	TRBV5-1	TRBJ1-1	CASSLDAGNTEAFF	TGCGCCAGCAGCTTGGACGCAGGTAACACTGAAGCTTTCTTT
-	-	TRBV7-2	TRBJ1-1	CASSLDPFTEAFF	TGTGCCAGCAGCTTAGATCCCTTCACTGAAGCTTTCTTT
few	-	TRBV3-1/TRBV3-2	TRBJ1-1	CASSPSPNTGSQNTEAFF	TGTGCCAGCAGCCCCTCTCCCAATACAGGGTCCCAAAACACTGAAGCTTTCTTT
-	-	TRBV5-1	TRBJ2-5	CASSLQPGREETQYF	TGCGCCAGCAGCCTGCAACCTGGGCGGGAAGAGACCCAGTACTTC
many	-	TRBV28	TRBJ2-7	CASSLWASSGEQYF	TGTGCCAGCAGTTTATGGGCCTCGTCGGGCGAGCAGTACTTC
many	TRBD1	TRBV5-1	TRBJ1-2	CASRFGTVSYGYTF	TGCGCCAGCAGATTTGGGACAGTTAGTTATGGCTACACCTTC
-	-	TRBV5-1	TRBJ1-2	CASSDPGEPGTF	TGCGCCAGCAGCGACCCGGGGGAACCGGGAACCTTC
-	-	TRBV15	TRBJ2-7	CATSRGDGSSYEQYF	TGTGCCACCAGCCGAGGGGACGGGAGCTCCTACGAGCAGTACTTC
-	TRBD1	TRBV7-2	TRBJ2-7	CASSQRQGAQYEQYF	TGTGCCAGCAGCCAAAGACAGGGGGCACAGTACGAGCAGTACTTC
-	TRBD2	TRBV5-4	TRBJ2-1	CASSLAGTRTNNEQFF	TGTGCCAGCAGCTTGGCCGGGACTAGGACCAACAATGAGCAGTTCTTC
-	TRBD2	TRBV28	TRBJ2-3	CASSRVGEGLADTQYF	TGTGCCAGCAGTAGGGTGGGGGAGGGCCTGGCAGATACGCAGTATTTT
-	-	TRBV28	TRBJ1-4	CASSPAGSTNEKLFF	TGTGCCAGCAGTCCCGCAGGCTCAACTAATGAAAAACTGTTTTTT
-	-	TRBV13	TRBJ1-3	CASSQASFGISGNTIYF	TGTGCCAGCAGCCAGGCATCTTTCGGAATCTCTGGAAACACCATATATTTT
once	TRBD1	TRBV18	TRBJ1-3	CASSPSGQGGTTIYF	TGTGCCAGCTCACCCTCCGGACAGGGGGGTACCACCATATATTTT